A single sample gave rise to the 9 T cell receptor beta chains below, sequenced in a study of cytomegalovirus exposure and HLA in healthy donors. PCR used 60 Vbeta primers and 13 Jbeta primers. Measured with immunoSEQ multiplex PCR; TCRdb has only the in-frame clones, and not every one. Of roughly 180,000 clones listed, roughly 82% are singletons. Sequences were obtained from PBMCs. The receptors shown here come from a girl aged 2-9 years in good health and CMV-seropositive.

The genes are TRBV5-1 and TRBJ2-7, with 8 bases identical to TRBD2. Per the germline V gene, CDR1 is SGHRS and CDR2 is YFSETQ. V lost 4 bases, J lost 6 bases, and 21 bases stayed unmatched. The CDR3 has 18 residues. The CDR3 sequence: CASSPGTSFVGSGSEQYF. CDR3 DNA: TGCGCCAGCAGCCCCGGGACTAGTTTCGTCGGGTCCGGGTCCGAGCAGTACTTC. The whole variable domain, filled in from reference TRBV5-1 and TRBJ2-7, reads KAGVTQTPRYLIKTRGQQVTLSCSPISGHRSVSWYQQTPGQGLQFLFEYFSETQRNKGNFPGRFSGRQFSNSRSEMNVSTLELGDSALYLCASSPGTSFVGSGSEQYFGPGTRLTVT.

This clone was counted a few times. The chain employs TRBV6-5 and TRBJ1-1; TRBD1 agrees at 8 bases. Trimming at V came to 7 bases and at J to 10 bases, leaving 8 bases not matched to a gene. Germline V gives CDR1 MNHEY, CDR2 SVGAGI. The CDR3 has 12 amino acids. The CDR3 is CASTDRGLRAFF. The CDR3 DNA reads TGTGCCAGCACAGACAGGGGATTAAGAGCTTTCTTT.

The chain carries TRBV6-5 and TRBJ2-2; the match to TRBD1 covers 7 bases. The V segment lost 2 bases and the J segment 5 bases; nucleotides outside the gene matches: 5. Germline-derived CDR1 and CDR2 are MNHEY and SVGAGI. This CDR3 has 15 amino acids. CDR3 sequence (DNA): TGTGCCAGCAGTTACCCCGCCAGGGGGACCGGGGAGCTGTTTTTT. Amino acids: CASSYPARGTGELFF.

The chain has TRBV6-5 and TRBJ2-1; D gene uncertain. Germline CDR1 and CDR2: MNHEY and SVGAGI. The CDR3 is 12 residues long. V lost 4 bases to trimming and J lost 12 bases, with 13 bases between them. In DNA form, the CDR3 reads TGTGCCAGCAGTTCCAGGTTCCTACCGCAGTTCTTC. Its translation: CASSSRFLPQFF.

The chain recombines TRBV19 with TRBJ2-3, with 8 bases fitting TRBD1. CDR3 length: 17 amino acids. Germline V CDR1 and CDR2: LNHDA, SQIVND (reference sequence). The V and J ends lost 5 bases and 2 bases, in that order; junction bases with no gene match: 12. DNA for the CDR3: TGTGCCAGTAGTCTAAAGGGGGACAGGTCTTTCACAGATACGCAGTATTTT. Translation gives CASSLKGDRSFTDTQYF.

This rearrangement joins TRBV7-8 to TRBJ2-7, with 8 bases fitting TRBD1. CDR1 is SGHVS and CDR2 is FQNEAQ in the germline V gene. This CDR3 has 13 residues. V lost 5 bases to trimming and J lost 5 bases; unmatched junction nucleotides: 5. As DNA, the CDR3 is TGTGCCAGCAGCATAGACAGGGGAAACGAGCAGTACTTC. Its translation: CASSIDRGNEQYF.

The chain uses TRBV6-4 and TRBJ2-1, with TRBD2 matching 12 bases. The CDR3 consists of 14 residues. Germline trimming cut 4 bases from V and 9 bases from J; bases unmatched to any gene: 4. Per the germline V gene, CDR1 is MRHNA and CDR2 is SNTAGT. In nucleotides, the CDR3 is TGTGCCAGCAGTGGACTAGCGGGAGTGGGTGAGCAGTTCTTC. Its protein is CASSGLAGVGEQFF.

The chain employs TRBV5-1 and TRBJ1-2, with 7 bases that match TRBD1. The V gene's germline CDR1 is SGHRS and CDR2 YFSETQ. V lost 4 bases to trimming and J lost 0 bases; unmatched junction nucleotides: 6. CDR3 length equals 15 residues. The CDR3 bases are TGCGCCAGCAGCCCCAGACAGGGAGCTAACTATGGCTACACCTTC. This codes for CASSPRQGANYGYTF.

The rearrangement links TRBV18 to TRBJ2-1, with D perhaps matching TRBD1 (5 bases). The CDR3 has 15 residues. Germline loops: CDR1 KGHSH, CDR2 LQKENI. Trimming shortened V by 4 bases and J by 5 bases, and 15 bases separated the two germline ends. CDR3 nucleotide sequence: TGTGCCAGCTCACTCCTCGCAGGGCTCAACAATGAGCAGTTCTTC. It translates to CASSLLAGLNNEQFF.